This TCR beta chain emerged from a study of T cells after yellow fever vaccination. Overall study context: SMART-Seq v4 Ultra Low Input prepared the low-cell-number fractions.

The CDR3 has 14 residues. Trimming shortened V by 4 bases and J by 10 bases, and 18 bases separated the two germline ends. Germline CDR1 SGDLS, CDR2 YYNGEE. Ten or more counts support this clonotype. One entry per CDR3 protein results from TCRdb running MiXCR on the 5' RACE reads. The sample carries 170,000 or so distinct CDR3 sequences, approximately 6.2% recorded once. This specimen was CD4+ T cells sorted from PBMCs, taken on the day of the first yellow fever vaccination. The receptor's source is a man younger than 35 who received the YFV17D yellow fever vaccine. The chain has TRBV9 and TRBJ2-4, with D possibly being TRBD1 (6 bases). CDR3 amino acids: CASSRGQPEYIQYF. The CDR3 DNA reads as TGTGCCAGCAGCCGCGGACAGCCGGAGTATATTCAGTACTTC.